This T cell receptor beta chain is drawn from a study of blood T cell repertoires in COVID-19. The data were produced by immunoSEQ multiplex PCR, yet TCRdb's version contains in-frame clones alone and is incomplete. Altogether approximately 190,000 clones are present, roughly 80% being singletons, with the ten largest covering about 6.3%. J gave up 3 bases and V 2 bases, and 13 bases lay outside the gene matches. Germline V CDR1 and CDR2: LNHDA, SQIVND (reference sequence). There are 17 residues in the CDR3. The sample was peripheral blood. The chain joins TRBV19 to TRBJ2-7, with TRBD1 matching over 7 bases. The source of this sequence is a man aged 55 to 69 with acute or convalescent COVID-19. The CDR3 region has the DNA TGTGCCAGTAGTATAAGGGACAGCGCAAGCGCCGGCTACGAGCAGTACTTC. It is translated as CASSIRDSASAGYEQYF. Using reference TRBV19 and TRBJ2-7 for the parts outside the CDR3, the full variable domain is DGGITQSPKYLFRKEGQNVTLSCEQNLNHDAMYWYRQDPGQGLRLIYYSQIVNDFQKGDIAEGYSVSREKKESFPLTVTSAQKNPTAFYLCASSIRDSASAGYEQYFGPGTRLTVT.